This section outlines one T cell receptor (beta chain) sequence together with its context. Antigen unknown. V lost 0 bases and J lost 4; bases outside the gene matches: 3. Looked up from germline, CDR1 is SGHTA and CDR2 is FQGTGA. This CDR3 is 15 amino acids long. This record belongs to a study of beta chain features in type 1 diabetes. Study-wide findings and caveats: Moderately but significantly shorter TCRB CDR3s were found in Type 1 diabetes patients in all four CD4+ subsets.

The whole isolated RNA underwent reverse transcription, so sequencing captured expressed TCRB transcripts. Here immunoSEQ multiplex PCR was the method, and the copy in TCRdb shows in-frame clones only, minus some. The sample records about 160,000 clones, roughly 9% being singletons. This rearrangement joins TRBV7-3 to TRBJ2-1; 7 bases line up with TRBD2. The sequence came from a woman in her twenties or thirties with type 1 diabetes. Sequences were obtained from central memory CD4+ T cells from blood. CDR3 nucleotide sequence: TGTGCCAGCAGCTTAACAAGCGGGATTTACAATGAGCAGTTCTTC. The encoded protein is CASSLTSGIYNEQFF. Full variable domain (missing parts from reference TRBV7-3 and TRBJ2-1): GAGVSQTPSNKVTEKGKYVELRCDPISGHTALYWYRQSLGQGPEFLIYFQGTGAADDSGLPNDRFFAVRPEGSVSTLKIQRTERGDSAVYLCASSLTSGIYNEQFFGPGTRLTVL.